These T cell receptor beta chains were read from a single sample in a study of neurological immune-mediated disorders. Using its own MiXCR run on the 5' RACE reads, TCRdb lists one record per CDR3 protein. Of 70,000 to 95,000 distinct CDR3 sequences listed, about 12% are singletons. Sequenced material: PBMCs. These receptors came from a female donor with HTLV-1-associated myelopathy (HAM/TSP). Both conserved end residues are part of each CDR3. D genes are given only for firm matches. Size is stated for part of the rows, as once, few or many counts, or as a class when the clone is expanded.

J,size,V,length,D,CDR3,DNA
TRBJ2-7,NA,TRBV6-1,15,TRBD1,CASSVAGTGGGEQYF,TGTGCCAGCAGTGTAGCCGGGACAGGGGGCGGCGAGCAGTACTTC
TRBJ2-5,many,TRBV7-9,15,TRBD1,CASSLRTGAQETQYF,TGTGCCAGCAGCCTCCGGACAGGGGCGCAAGAGACCCAGTACTTC
TRBJ2-7,many,TRBV28,14,TRBD2,CASGLGLEGREQYF,TGTGCCAGCGGCTTGGGACTAGAGGGAAGGGAGCAGTACTTC
TRBJ2-1,few,TRBV20-1,18,NA,CSASGLASAENSYNEQFF,TGCAGTGCTAGCGGGCTGGCCTCAGCGGAGAATTCGTACAATGAGCAGTTCTTC
TRBJ2-1,many,TRBV12-3/TRBV12-4,11,NA,CASTLDSEQFF,TGTGCCAGCACCTTGGACAGTGAGCAGTTCTTC
TRBJ2-3,many,TRBV21-1,16,NA,CASSSDSGGRTDTQYF,TGTGCCAGCAGCAGCGACAGCGGGGGGAGGACAGATACGCAGTATTTT
TRBJ2-7,many,TRBV12-3/TRBV12-4,13,NA,CASRRDATYEQYF,TGTGCCAGCCGGAGGGACGCCACCTACGAGCAGTACTTC
TRBJ1-4,many,TRBV12-3/TRBV12-4,13,NA,CASSQRGGEKLFF,TGTGCCAGCAGTCAGCGAGGGGGTGAAAAACTGTTTTTT
TRBJ2-7,many,TRBV27,15,TRBD1,CASSLRQGMKNEQYF,TGTGCCAGCAGCCTCCGACAGGGTATGAAGAACGAGCAGTACTTC
TRBJ2-3,many,TRBV5-1,15,TRBD2,CASSPQAGSTDTQYF,TGCGCCAGCAGCCCTCAAGCGGGGAGCACAGATACGCAGTATTTT
TRBJ2-7,many,TRBV12-3/TRBV12-4,15,TRBD1,CASSSSTRGSYEQYF,TGTGCCAGCAGTAGTTCGACCAGGGGGTCCTACGAGCAGTACTTC
TRBJ2-1,many,TRBV7-3,15,TRBD2,CASSPKLAGVVEQFF,TGTGCCAGCAGTCCGAAGCTAGCGGGAGTGGTTGAGCAGTTCTTC
TRBJ1-2,few,TRBV18,18,TRBD1,CASSPPSHLRQGGYGYTF,TGTGCCAGCTCACCACCGTCCCATTTGAGACAGGGTGGCTATGGCTACACCTTC
TRBJ2-3,many,TRBV6-5,14,NA,CASSSGVVTDTQYF,TGTGCCAGCAGTTCGGGGGTTGTAACAGATACGCAGTATTTT
TRBJ2-5,many,TRBV2,13,TRBD1,CASRQGARETQYF,TGTGCCAGCAGACAGGGGGCGCGGGAGACCCAGTACTTC
TRBJ1-2,NA,TRBV2,15,NA,CASITKGLGSYGYTF,TGTGCCAGCATTACCAAGGGCCTTGGGTCCTATGGCTACACCTTC
TRBJ2-3,many,TRBV12-3/TRBV12-4,13,NA,CASRPQRGDTQYF,TGTGCCAGCAGACCGCAAAGGGGGGATACGCAGTATTTT
TRBJ2-5,many,TRBV24-1,15,TRBD1,CATSDPTGGQETQYF,TGTGCCACCAGTGACCCGACAGGGGGCCAAGAGACCCAGTACTTC
TRBJ2-2,many,TRBV7-2,16,TRBD2,CASSHGLAGGSGELFF,TGTGCCAGCAGCCACGGACTAGCGGGGGGTTCGGGGGAGCTGTTTTTT
TRBJ1-5,many,TRBV15,14,TRBD1,CATSGRTGTQPQHF,TGTGCCACCAGCGGCCGGACAGGGACTCAGCCCCAGCATTTT
TRBJ2-1,many,TRBV12-3/TRBV12-4,13,TRBD2,CASSPGGVNEQFF,TGTGCCAGCAGCCCGGGGGGGGTCAATGAGCAGTTCTTC
TRBJ2-3,few,TRBV12-3/TRBV12-4,13,TRBD1,CASSFRGTDTQYF,TGTGCCAGCAGTTTCAGGGGGACAGATACGCAGTATTTT
TRBJ2-7,many,TRBV10-3,13,NA,CAIQGQGWDEQYF,TGTGCCATCCAGGGGCAGGGTTGGGACGAGCAGTACTTC
TRBJ1-4,many,TRBV20-1,12,NA,CSATFRGEKLFF,TGCAGTGCCACATTCCGGGGTGAAAAACTGTTTTTT
TRBJ2-2,NA,TRBV20-1,16,NA,CSARDNRQGSDGELFF,TGCAGTGCTAGAGATAATCGGCAGGGTAGTGACGGGGAGCTGTTTTTT
TRBJ2-7,many,TRBV24-1,14,NA,CATSDFDGSYEQYF,TGTGCCACCAGTGATTTCGACGGCTCCTACGAGCAGTACTTC
TRBJ2-1,many,TRBV5-1,14,TRBD2,CASSWLAAYNEQFF,TGCGCCAGCAGCTGGCTAGCGGCCTACAATGAGCAGTTCTTC
TRBJ2-5,many,TRBV27,14,TRBD1,CASSRTGVLETQYF,TGTGCCAGCAGTAGGACAGGGGTGTTAGAGACCCAGTACTTC
TRBJ2-1,many,TRBV7-2,15,TRBD2,CASSFGLAGGLRQFF,TGTGCCAGCAGCTTCGGACTAGCGGGGGGGCTTCGCCAGTTCTTC